These 25 T cell receptor beta chains share one sample of origin, sequenced in a study of T cell responses to AZD1222 COVID-19 vaccine. Only in-frame clones appear in the TCRdb table, and some are missing; sequencing was by immunoSEQ multiplex PCR. Counted here are 120,000 or so clones, roughly nine tenths occurring once; the ten biggest clones make up 7.2%. The sequencing here drew on peripheral blood, taken on day 0 of AZD1222 vaccination. These receptors were obtained from an adult in good health.

This clone appeared a single time. This chain uses TRBV28 with TRBJ2-2; 7 positions agree with TRBD1. Germline values: CDR1 MDHEN, CDR2 SYDVKM. V lost 6 bases to trimming and J lost 1 base; unmatched junction nucleotides: 11. The CDR3 extends over 17 amino acids. For the CDR3, the DNA is TGTGCCAGCAGACCCAGGACAGGAGCATTGAACACCGGGGAGCTGTTTTTT. Its translation: CASRPRTGALNTGELFF.

This clone occurred once. The chain carries TRBV5-1 and TRBJ2-2; TRBD2 is a possible D gene (5 bases). CDR1 is SGHRS, CDR2 YFSETQ, per germline. V gave up 4 bases and J gave up 4 bases, with 14 bases separating them. The CDR3 covers 15 residues. CDR3 nucleotide sequence: TGCGCCAGCAGCGGAAGCATAGGGAGCACCGGGGAGCTGTTTTTT. Protein sequence: CASSGSIGSTGELFF.

J is TRBJ2-7 and V is TRBV12-3 or TRBV12-4; 9 bases agree with TRBD1. This CDR3 has 13 amino acids. Trimming at V came to 3 bases and at J to 11 bases, leaving 8 bases not matched to a gene. In DNA, the CDR3 is TGTGCCAGCAGTTTGGGACAGGGTGAAGGGAAGTACTTC. This codes for CASSLGQGEGKYF.

V and J are TRBV19 and TRBJ2-7, with a weak D call TRBD2 (6 bases). CDR1 is LNHDA and CDR2 is SQIVND in the germline V gene (reference sequence). The CDR3 extends over 15 amino acids. Trimming took off 6 bases at V and 0 bases at J, with 15 bases between the two ends. The CDR3 protein is CASRDAGRGSYEQYF. CDR3 DNA sequence: TGTGCCAGTAGAGATGCCGGGAGAGGCTCCTACGAGCAGTACTTC.

The chain uses TRBV9 and TRBJ1-5; D not certain. The CDR3 sequence is 15 residues long. The V gene lost 0 bases and the J gene lost 0 bases, with 7 bases spanning the gap. Germline V gene data show CDR1 as SGDLS and CDR2 as YYNGEE. CDR3 DNA sequence: TGTGCCAGCAGCGTAGCCGGGTATAGCAATCAGCCCCAGCATTTT. Protein: CASSVAGYSNQPQHF.

This clone was counted once. V is TRBV5-1 and J is TRBJ2-1; D is perhaps TRBD1 or TRBD2 (7 bases each). The germline gives CDR1 SGHRS, CDR2 YFSETQ. The CDR3 covers 18 residues. With 0 bases removed from V and 0 bases from J, the gap between germline ends came to 16 bases. The CDR3 sequence: CASSLGAGGGHSYNEQFF. CDR3 bases: TGCGCCAGCAGCTTGGGCGCAGGGGGGGGCCACTCCTACAATGAGCAGTTCTTC.

The rearrangement uses TRBV14 and TRBJ2-3; D is possibly TRBD2 (6 bases). The CDR3 covers 15 residues. The germline CDR1 and CDR2 sequences are SGHDN and FVKESK. V was clipped by 1 base and J by 6 bases, with 14 bases between them. CDR3 sequence: CASSQGTKVRDTQYF. The DNA for the CDR3 is TGTGCCAGCAGCCAAGGGACTAAGGTAAGGGATACGCAGTATTTT.

The chain uses TRBV28 and TRBJ1-2, with 12 positions matching TRBD1. The CDR3 has 14 residues. V gave up 7 bases and J gave up 8 bases; unmatched junction bases: 8. Germline CDR1 is MDHEN and CDR2 is SYDVKM. As DNA, the CDR3 is TGTGCCAGCATCCCAGGGACAGGGGGCAGGGGCTACACCTTC. Residues: CASIPGTGGRGYTF.

The chain couples TRBV19 to TRBJ2-1, with D unresolved. The V end lost 1 base, the J end lost 5 bases, and 9 bases lay between the germline ends. The germline gives CDR1 LNHDA, CDR2 SQIVND (reference sequence). This CDR3 contains 14 residues. The CDR3 is CASSIAEGHNEQFF. In DNA, the CDR3 is TGTGCCAGTAGTATAGCGGAAGGGCACAATGAGCAGTTCTTC.

The V gene is TRBV5-5, the J gene TRBJ2-7; 11 bases are a match to TRBD2. Germline lookup yields CDR1 SGHKS and CDR2 YYEKEE (reference sequence). The CDR3 is 15 residues long. V shed 0 bases and J 7 bases; nucleotides not matched to a gene: 6. Here the CDR3 DNA reads TGTGCCAGCAGCTTGGAACTAGCGGGAGTAAGAGAGCAGTACTTC. It codes for CASSLELAGVREQYF.

The chain combines TRBV7-2 with TRBJ1-1; perhaps TRBD1 as D (6 bases). The CDR3 consists of 15 residues. V was pared by 0 bases and J by 0 bases, with 8 bases between. Germline V gives CDR1 SGHTA, CDR2 FQGNSA. The CDR3 is CASSLAGTLNTEAFF. The CDR3 region has the DNA TGTGCCAGCAGCTTAGCTGGGACACTGAACACTGAAGCTTTCTTT.

Details on this clone: The sample carries other DNA sequences with the same CDR3. This chain uses TRBV28 with TRBJ1-2; TRBD1 matches 7 bases. The length of the CDR3 is 14 residues. The germline CDR1 and CDR2 sequences are MDHEN and SYDVKM. V was pared by 4 bases and J by 0 bases, with 2 bases of the junction left unmatched. CDR3 coding DNA: TGTGCCAGCAGTTCCGGGACAGCTAACTATGGCTACACCTTC. The encoded protein is CASSSGTANYGYTF.

The chain joins TRBV3-1 (or the pseudogene TRBV3-2) to TRBJ2-3; TRBD2 aligns across 9 bases. Trimming removed 0 bases from V and 8 bases from J; junction bases left unmatched: 18. This CDR3 region has 19 residues. Germline V gene data show CDR1 as LGHDT and CDR2 as YNNKEL (reference sequence). CDR3: CASSQEFPSGISRKGTQYF. CDR3 in DNA: TGTGCCAGCAGCCAAGAATTCCCTAGCGGGATCAGCCGTAAGGGTACGCAGTATTTT.

The gene calls are TRBV3-1 (or the pseudogene TRBV3-2) and TRBJ1-4, with TRBD1 matching 7 bases. Germline V gene data show CDR1 as LGHDT and CDR2 as YNNKEL (reference sequence). The CDR3 has 14 amino acids. The J segment lost 7 bases and the V segment lost 5 bases, leaving 7 bases of the junction unmatched. DNA for the CDR3: TGTGCCAGCAGCACCCGGGACAGTATTGAAAAACTGTTTTTT. This translates into CASSTRDSIEKLFF.

This chain connects TRBV6-6 to TRBJ2-1; weak D call: TRBD2 (6 bases). The V end lost 6 bases, the J end lost 9 bases, and 12 bases lay between the germline ends. The CDR3 loop spans 12 amino acids. Germline CDR1 MNHNY, CDR2 SVGAGI (reference sequence). This CDR3 reads CASSMGGFEQFF. The CDR3 DNA is TGTGCCAGCAGCATGGGGGGTTTTGAGCAGTTCTTC.

This clone was observed a handful of times. The chain recombines TRBV28 with TRBJ1-1; D is unclear. The CDR3 sequence is 11 residues long. From germline, CDR1 is MDHEN and CDR2 SYDVKM. CDR3 amino acids: CVVAGETEAFF. Written as DNA, the CDR3 is TGTGTCGTCGCCGGGGAAACTGAAGCTTTCTTT.

The chain has TRBV19 and TRBJ1-1; D is ambiguous. The V gene lost 4 bases and the J gene lost 7 bases, with 16 bases spanning the gap. CDR1 is LNHDA and CDR2 is SQIVND in the germline V gene (reference sequence). CDR3 size: 14 residues. The chain's CDR3 is CASSTQALRSEAFF. CDR3 sequence (DNA): TGTGCCAGTAGTACTCAGGCCCTCCGGAGTGAAGCTTTCTTT.

In this sample, this clone turned up once. The rearrangement uses TRBV9 and TRBJ2-7, with D maybe TRBD1 (6 bases). The CDR3 contains 14 residues. The germline V gene encodes CDR1 SGDLS and CDR2 YYNGEE. Trimming stripped 3 bases from V and 3 bases from J, with 13 bases between. CDR3 bases: TGTGCCAGCAGCGCCTCAACAGGGTTCTACGAGCAGTACTTC. Translation gives CASSASTGFYEQYF.

This clone was seen repeatedly, ten times or more. The V gene is TRBV19, the J gene TRBJ2-1; TRBD1 is a possible D gene (5 bases). V lost 10 bases and J lost 5, with 18 bases in between. CDR1 LNHDA and CDR2 SQIVND come from the germline V gene (reference sequence). CDR3 length: 14 residues. CDR3 sequence reads: CATWGFGANNEQFF. DNA of the CDR3: TGTGCCACCTGGGGCTTCGGAGCGAACAATGAGCAGTTCTTC.

This clone occurred once. V gene TRBV18 combines with J gene TRBJ1-1; 10 bases agree with TRBD1. The CDR3 contains 13 residues. Germline loops: CDR1 KGHSH, CDR2 LQKENI. With V trimmed by 4 bases and J by 5 bases, 1 base remained unmatched. CDR3 nucleotide sequence: TGTGCCAGCTCACGGACAGGGGGGACTGAAGCTTTCTTT. Translation gives CASSRTGGTEAFF.

This sequence joins TRBV7-9 and TRBJ2-2; perhaps TRBD1 as D (5 bases). The V and J ends lost 5 bases and 3 bases respectively, with 10 bases between them. Germline lookup yields CDR1 SEHNR and CDR2 FQNEAQ (reference sequence). CDR3 length: 14 residues. The CDR3 is CASSPSGYTGELFF. CDR3 sequence (DNA): TGTGCCAGCAGCCCATCAGGGTACACCGGGGAGCTGTTTTTT.

This chain uses TRBV3-1 (or the pseudogene TRBV3-2) with TRBJ2-1, with a tentative D call TRBD2 (5 bases). The CDR3 contains 18 residues. Germline lookup yields CDR1 LGHDT and CDR2 YNNKEL (reference sequence). V gave up 0 bases and J gave up 2 bases, with 17 bases separating them. The CDR3 reads CASSQDMSGSPPYNEQFF. The CDR3 bases are TGTGCCAGCAGCCAAGATATGAGCGGCAGCCCCCCCTACAATGAGCAGTTCTTC.

The gene calls are TRBV5-1 and TRBJ2-7; 12 nucleotides line up with TRBD2. CDR3 length equals 17 residues. With 0 bases clipped from V and 5 bases from J, the junction kept 9 bases outside the gene matches. Germline values: CDR1 SGHRS, CDR2 YFSETQ. CDR3 nucleotides: TGCGCCAGCAGCTTGGGGTCGACTAGCGGGAGTGCAGACGAGCAGTACTTC. Translating it yields CASSLGSTSGSADEQYF.

The V and J genes are TRBV6-5 and TRBJ2-6; D ambiguous. This CDR3 region has 15 residues. Germline V gene sequence: CDR1 MNHEY, CDR2 SVGAGI. Trimming cost V 5 bases and J 0 bases, with 8 bases left between them. CDR3 region: CASSNMSSGANVLTF. For the CDR3, the DNA is TGTGCCAGCAGTAACATGAGCTCTGGGGCCAACGTCCTGACTTTC.

The rearrangement joins TRBV11-2 to TRBJ1-1; TRBD1 is a possible D gene (6 bases). Germline V CDR1 and CDR2: SGHAT, FQNNGV. This CDR3 contains 16 residues. Trimming took off 1 base at V and 7 bases at J, with 19 bases between the two ends. The CDR3 protein is CASSLGGGRGRNEAFF. The CDR3, as DNA: TGTGCCAGCAGCTTAGGCGGAGGGAGGGGGAGGAATGAAGCTTTCTTT.